A selection of T cell receptor beta chains follows, all from one sample in a study of blood T cells in healthy people across ages. TCRdb re-called the 5' RACE reads with MiXCR, one entry per CDR3 protein. This repertoire shows some 890,000 distinct CDR3 sequences, approximately 32% found once; its top ten account for about a tenth. The data were also submitted as part of a second study, on T cells of mothers and their children.

The specimen sequenced was blood. Receptors were obtained from a middle-aged woman in good health. Each CDR3 is given with its conserved first and last residue. Fields, in order: clone size, D gene, J gene, V gene, CDR3 protein, CDR3 DNA. The D gene is left open where the match is weak. Expanded clones are given a class, and other clones once, few, many or no size at all.

. | . | TRBJ2-7 | TRBV15 | CATSREGLSYEQYF | TGTGCCACCAGCAGAGAAGGCCTATCCTACGAGCAGTACTTC
few | . | TRBJ2-7 | TRBV3-1 | CASRARGSYEQYF | TGTGCCAGCAGGGCCCGGGGTTCCTACGAGCAGTACTTC
many | . | TRBJ2-5 | TRBV7-2 | CASSLDRGSGTQYF | TGTGCCAGCAGCTTAGACCGGGGCTCAGGGACCCAGTACTTC
. | . | TRBJ1-1 | TRBV7-3 | CASSQGPTNTEAFF | TGTGCCAGCAGCCAAGGGCCGACGAACACTGAAGCTTTCTTT
many | TRBD2 | TRBJ2-1 | TRBV11-2 | CASSYSELRTRPYNEQFF | TGTGCCAGCAGCTACTCGGAGCTACGGACTAGGCCCTACAATGAGCAGTTCTTC
many | . | TRBJ1-2 | TRBV27 | CASSPAEGRDGYTF | TGTGCCAGCAGCCCTGCGGAGGGTAGGGATGGCTACACCTTC
. | TRBD1 | TRBJ1-5 | TRBV6-2/TRBV6-3 | CASSQGQGVRQPQHF | TGTGCCAGCAGCCAGGGACAGGGGGTACGTCAGCCCCAGCATTTT
once | TRBD1 | TRBJ2-7 | TRBV29-1 | CSVEGTADYEQYF | TGCAGCGTTGAGGGGACAGCGGACTACGAGCAGTACTTC
medium-sized | . | TRBJ2-3 | TRBV28 | CASSLWGQRSFTDTQYF | TGTGCCAGCAGTTTATGGGGCCAGCGGTCGTTCACAGATACGCAGTATTTT
. | . | TRBJ1-2 | TRBV3-1 | CASSPQGRTTRRYGYTF | TGTGCCAGCAGCCCCCAGGGGAGGACGACACGACGATATGGCTACACCTTC
few | TRBD1 | TRBJ1-5 | TRBV7-2 | CASSLAPSRGSGQPQHF | TGTGCCAGCAGCTTAGCGCCTAGCAGGGGGTCTGGTCAGCCCCAGCATTTT
few | . | TRBJ2-7 | TRBV20-1 | CSATNPSGENEQYF | TGCAGTGCTACCAACCCATCAGGGGAGAATGAGCAGTACTTC
. | . | TRBJ1-1 | TRBV20-1 | CSVTQGLTEAFF | TGCAGTGTCACCCAGGGGCTCACTGAAGCTTTCTTT
few | . | TRBJ1-4 | TRBV11-2 | CASSSLNEKLFF | TGTGCCAGCAGCTCCTTGAATGAAAAACTGTTTTTT
few | TRBD2 | TRBJ2-5 | TRBV14 | CASSRGLAGPPSQYF | TGTGCCAGCAGCCGCGGACTAGCGGGACCCCCTTCCCAGTACTTC
. | TRBD1 | TRBJ1-2 | TRBV7-9 | CASRPPHRGPPRGYTF | TGTGCCAGCAGACCCCCTCACAGGGGCCCACCGCGGGGCTACACCTTC
. | . | TRBJ2-7 | TRBV7-2 | CASSRVPYEQYF | TGTGCCAGCAGCAGGGTACCCTACGAGCAGTACTTC
. | TRBD2 | TRBJ2-3 | TRBV12-3/TRBV12-4 | CASSRAGADMQYF | TGTGCCAGCAGTAGAGCGGGGGCAGATATGCAGTATTTT
. | . | TRBJ1-1 | TRBV7-8 | CASSFTFAHTEAFF | TGTGCCAGCAGCTTCACATTTGCGCACACTGAAGCTTTCTTT
. | . | TRBJ1-5 | TRBV14 | CASSQETTGNQPQHF | TGTGCCAGCAGCCAAGAGACGACAGGCAATCAGCCCCAGCATTTT
. | . | TRBJ2-1 | TRBV28 | CASTTRAYNEQFF | TGTGCCAGCACTACAAGGGCTTACAATGAGCAGTTCTTC
. | TRBD2 | TRBJ2-7 | TRBV29-1 | CSVRPGGVYEQYF | TGCAGCGTCCGCCCCGGGGGGGTTTACGAGCAGTACTTC